This T cell receptor beta chain originates from a study of OX40 agonist ivuxolimab in advanced cancers. Across the whole study: Ivuxolimab, an antibody that agonizes OX40 (CD134), was administered to the patients. Partial response was recorded in three patients: one hepatocellular carcinoma and two cutaneous melanoma cases.

Whole-study findings and limits: In the 0.1 to 3.0 mg/kg range, CD4+ and CD8+ blood T cells had expanded clonally by week 6.

This clone has a single count. Antigen: not known. Assay used: immunoSEQ multiplex PCR; TCRdb lists only in-frame clones, some missing. Among 57,000 or so clones listed, around 83% were seen once. Sequencing used CD4+ or CD8+ T cells sorted from blood, obtained in a trial of the OX40 agonist ivuxolimab. The sequence was obtained from an adult with an advanced solid tumor such as melanoma, head and neck, liver or kidney cancer.

DNA of the CDR3: TGTGCCAGTAGTATTCGGGGCCTCGCAACTGGAAACACCATATATTTT. Amino acids: CASSIRGLATGNTIYF. The chain recombines TRBV19 with TRBJ1-3; tentatively, D is TRBD1 (5 bases). The CDR3 length is 16 residues. CDR1 and CDR2 (germline): LNHDA, SQIVND (reference sequence). V gave up 3 bases and J gave up 2 bases, with 14 bases separating them.